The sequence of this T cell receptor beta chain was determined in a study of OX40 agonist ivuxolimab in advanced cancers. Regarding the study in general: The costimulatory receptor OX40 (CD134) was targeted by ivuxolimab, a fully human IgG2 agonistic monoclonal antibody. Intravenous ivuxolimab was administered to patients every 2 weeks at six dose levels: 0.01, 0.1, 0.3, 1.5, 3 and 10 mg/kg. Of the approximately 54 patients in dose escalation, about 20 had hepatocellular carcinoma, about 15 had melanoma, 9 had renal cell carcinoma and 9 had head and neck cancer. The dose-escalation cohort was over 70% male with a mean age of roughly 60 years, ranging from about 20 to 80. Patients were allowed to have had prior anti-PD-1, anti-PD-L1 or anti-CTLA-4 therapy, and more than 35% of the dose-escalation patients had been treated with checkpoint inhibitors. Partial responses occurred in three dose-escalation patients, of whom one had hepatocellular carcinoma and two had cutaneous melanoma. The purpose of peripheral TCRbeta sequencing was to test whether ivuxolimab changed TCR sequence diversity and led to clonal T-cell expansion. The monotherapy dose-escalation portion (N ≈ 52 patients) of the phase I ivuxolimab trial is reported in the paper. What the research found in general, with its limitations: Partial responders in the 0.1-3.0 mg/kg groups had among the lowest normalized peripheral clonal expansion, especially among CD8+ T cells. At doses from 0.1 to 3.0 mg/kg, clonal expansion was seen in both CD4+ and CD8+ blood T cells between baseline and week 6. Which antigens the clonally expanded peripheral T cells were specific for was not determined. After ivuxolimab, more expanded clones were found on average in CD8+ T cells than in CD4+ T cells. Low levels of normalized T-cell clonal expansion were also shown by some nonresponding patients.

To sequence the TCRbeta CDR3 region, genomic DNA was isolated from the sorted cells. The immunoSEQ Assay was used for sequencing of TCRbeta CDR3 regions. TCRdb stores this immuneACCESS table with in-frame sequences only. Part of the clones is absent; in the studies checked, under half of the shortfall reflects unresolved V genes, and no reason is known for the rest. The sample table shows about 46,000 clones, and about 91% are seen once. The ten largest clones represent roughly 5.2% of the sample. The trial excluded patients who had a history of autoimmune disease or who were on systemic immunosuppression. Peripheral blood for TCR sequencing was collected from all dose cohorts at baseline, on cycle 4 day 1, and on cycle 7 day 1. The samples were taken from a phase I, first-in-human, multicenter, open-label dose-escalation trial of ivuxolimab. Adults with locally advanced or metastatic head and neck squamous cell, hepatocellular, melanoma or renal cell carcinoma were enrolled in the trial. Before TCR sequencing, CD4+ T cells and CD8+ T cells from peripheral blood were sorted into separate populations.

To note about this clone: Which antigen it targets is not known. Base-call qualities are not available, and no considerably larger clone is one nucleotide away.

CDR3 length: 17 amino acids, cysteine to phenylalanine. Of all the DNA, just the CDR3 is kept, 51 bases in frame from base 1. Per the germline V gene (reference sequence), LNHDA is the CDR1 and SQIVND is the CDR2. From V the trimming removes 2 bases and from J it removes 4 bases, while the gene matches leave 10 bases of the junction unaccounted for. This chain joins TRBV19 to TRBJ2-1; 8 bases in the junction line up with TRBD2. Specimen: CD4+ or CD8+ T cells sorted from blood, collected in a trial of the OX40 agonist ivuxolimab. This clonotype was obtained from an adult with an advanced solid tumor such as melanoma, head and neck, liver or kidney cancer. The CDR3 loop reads CASSIMAGRGSYNEQFF. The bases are TGTGCCAGTAGTATAATGGCCGGGAGGGGGTCGTACAATGAGCAGTTCTTC.